What follows are 26 T cell receptor beta chains derived from one specimen sequenced in a study of cytomegalovirus exposure and HLA in healthy donors (dated by TCRdb to about 2017). The method behind the library was the immunoSEQ multiplex PCR assay. The multiplex PCR relied on a mix of 60 forward primers for TCR Vbeta segments and 13 reverse primers for TCR Jbeta segments. TCRdb took over this immuneACCESS table, retaining in-frame rearrangements with V and J assigned. Such tables are incomplete; in checked studies, under half of the missing clones stem from an unresolved V gene, and the remainder is unexplained. For this sample there are about 150,000 clones; 80% to 90% appear just once. Less than 2.5% of the sample rests with the top ten. The sample was PBMCs. These receptors all stem from a woman between 18 and 30 years old in good health and CMV-seronegative.

The chain combines TRBV6-1 with TRBJ2-5; 9 nucleotides align to TRBD1. The CDR3 has 15 residues. CDR1 is MNHNS and CDR2 is SASEGT in the germline V gene. V dropped 3 bases and J dropped 10; count of bases not matched to a gene: 12. The CDR3 nucleotides are TGTGCCAGCAGTGATCCCGGGACAGGGCGGGGTGTCCAGTACTTC. Its translation is CASSDPGTGRGVQYF.

This clone was picked up a small number of times. The J gene is TRBJ2-1, the V gene TRBV7-2, with TRBD1 matching 8 bases. Losses at the gene ends were 4 bases for V and 10 bases for J; bases not matched to a gene: 12. Germline V gives CDR1 SGHTA, CDR2 FQGNSA. The CDR3 contains 15 residues. CDR3 coding DNA: TGTGCCAGCAGCTCAGGGATGGGACAGGTTGGGGAGCAGTTCTTC. It yields the protein CASSSGMGQVGEQFF.

The chain combines TRBV4-2 with TRBJ2-7; TRBD2 matches at 8 bases. CDR1 LGHNA and CDR2 YNFKEQ come from the germline V gene. This CDR3 contains 17 residues. The junction had 13 bases not matched to a gene; V was cut back by 1 base and J by 5 bases. CDR3 protein: CASSQGYERELLHEQYF. CDR3 in DNA: TGTGCCAGCAGCCAAGGGTATGAGCGGGAGTTACTCCACGAGCAGTACTTC.

This clone was recorded a few times. The rearrangement uses TRBV14 and TRBJ2-1; a possible D gene is TRBD1 (6 bases). Trimming stripped 5 bases from V and 4 bases from J, with 9 bases between. Looked up from germline, CDR1 is SGHDN and CDR2 is FVKESK. The CDR3 totals 13 residues. The DNA for the CDR3 is TGTGCCAGCAGCGCCGACAGGTACAATGAGCAGTTCTTC. It yields the protein CASSADRYNEQFF.

The J gene is TRBJ2-1, the V gene TRBV19; the D gene is possibly TRBD1 (5 bases). Germline CDR1 and CDR2: LNHDA and SQIVND (reference sequence). The CDR3 consists of 15 residues. Trimming stripped 10 bases from V and 1 base from J, with 17 bases between. The CDR3 DNA follows: TGTGCCACCAGAGAAGGGGCAGCTTCCTACAATGAGCAGTTCTTC. Translated: CATREGAASYNEQFF.

The CDR3: CASSQDLGGAADTQYF. In nucleotides, the CDR3 is TGCGCCAGCAGCCAAGACTTGGGAGGGGCGGCAGATACGCAGTATTTT. The rearrangement uses TRBV4-3 and TRBJ2-3; 7 nucleotides agree with TRBD2. CDR1 LGHNA and CDR2 YSLEER come from the germline V gene. The CDR3 runs to 16 residues. V lost 0 bases, J lost 4 bases, and 7 bases stayed unmatched.

The gene calls are TRBV19 and TRBJ1-5; 8 positions match TRBD1. CDR3 length: 16 residues. Trimming took 1 base from V and 5 from J; bases not matched to a gene: 7. In germline, CDR1 is LNHDA, CDR2 SQIVND (reference sequence). The CDR3 DNA reads TGTGCCAGTAGTATAGGGACAGGGAGGGGCGATCAGCCCCAGCATTTT. Its protein is CASSIGTGRGDQPQHF.

In this sample, this clone turned up once. The chain is built from TRBV6-5 and TRBJ1-3, with D perhaps TRBD1 (5 bases). The CDR3 sequence is 16 residues long. Trimming pared 0 bases from V and 8 bases from J, leaving 17 bases between. Per germline, CDR1 MNHEY and CDR2 SVGAGI. The CDR3, as DNA: TGTGCCAGCAGTTACTCGATGGCCAGGGCTAGGGACACCATATATTTT. Its protein product is CASSYSMARARDTIYF.

This clone came up once. The rearrangement uses TRBV9 and TRBJ2-2; D may be TRBD2 (5 bases). The germline CDR1 and CDR2 sequences are SGDLS and YYNGEE. V gave up 0 bases and J gave up 5 bases, with 11 bases separating them. The CDR3 is made up of 15 amino acids. CDR3 in DNA: TGTGCCAGCAGCGTAGATCGTCCGGGGACCGGGGAGCTGTTTTTT. Encoded protein: CASSVDRPGTGELFF.

J is TRBJ2-7 and V is TRBV7-2; D gene unclear. Between the trimmed V and J ends, which lost 4 bases and 1 base, there was a span of 11 bases. CDR1 SGHTA and CDR2 FQGNSA come from the germline V gene. The CDR3 is 14 amino acids. The CDR3 nucleotides are TGTGCCAGCAGCTCAGACTGGCAGTCCTACGAGCAGTACTTC. The encoded protein is CASSSDWQSYEQYF. Together with reference TRBV7-2 and TRBJ2-7, the CDR3 gives the full variable domain: GAGVSQSPSNKVTEKGKDVELRCDPISGHTALYWYRQSLGQGLEFLIYFQGNSAPDKSGLPSDRFSAERTGGSVSTLTIQRTQQEDSAVYLCASSSDWQSYEQYFGPGTRLTVT.

This chain links TRBV7-9 with TRBJ1-5, with a weak D call TRBD1 (5 bases). CDR3 length equals 13 residues. V dropped 2 bases and J dropped 5 bases, with 7 bases sitting between them. Germline assignment: CDR1 SEHNR and CDR2 FQNEAQ (reference sequence). CDR3 nucleotide sequence: TGTGCCAGCAGCTTAACGGGGGATCAGCCCCAGCATTTT. Translating it yields CASSLTGDQPQHF.

V gene TRBV19 combines with J gene TRBJ2-5; D possibly corresponds to TRBD2 (5 bases). Matching the DNA end better, TRBJ2-7 makes the J call doubtful. The CDR3 spans 15 residues. CDR1 LNHDA and CDR2 SQIVND come from the germline V gene (reference sequence). The DNA for the CDR3 is TGTGCCAGTAGTATATCTGGGAGAAGTGTGTACGAGCAGTACTTC. Translated, it gives CASSISGRSVYEQYF.

The chain links TRBV6-1 to TRBJ1-2; 10 bases agree with TRBD1. The V gene end was trimmed by 1 base and the J gene end by 8 bases; junction bases not matched to a gene: 7. Germline values: CDR1 MNHNS, CDR2 SASEGT. CDR3 size: 15 residues. CDR3 protein: CASSEEGQGWWGYTF. The DNA of the CDR3 is TGTGCCAGCAGTGAAGAGGGACAGGGGTGGTGGGGCTACACCTTC.

The V gene is TRBV6-1, the J gene TRBJ1-2; no definite D call. Germline CDR1 MNHNS, CDR2 SASEGT. This CDR3 has 13 residues. Trimming shortened V by 5 bases and J by 4 bases, and 11 bases separated the two germline ends. DNA of the CDR3: TGTGCCAGCAGTTCCGGGATACTCTATGGCTACACCTTC. Translation: CASSSGILYGYTF.

The CDR3, as DNA: TGTGCCAGCTTTAGTATCGGGACAGATACGCAGTATTTT. Translation gives CASFSIGTDTQYF. The V gene is TRBV28, the J gene TRBJ2-3; the D is unclear. The CDR3 extends over 13 amino acids. CDR1 is MDHEN and CDR2 is SYDVKM in the germline V gene. V was trimmed by 8 bases and J by 3 bases, leaving 12 bases between them. The whole variable domain, filled in from reference TRBV28 and TRBJ2-3, reads DVKVTQSSRYLVKRTGEKVFLECVQDMDHENMFWYRQDPGLGLRLIYFSYDVKMKEKGDIPEGYSVSREKKERFSLILESASTNQTSMYLCASFSIGTDTQYFGPGTRLTVL.

As concerns this clone: A junction boundary mismatches the germline segment, possibly from a read error. V and J are TRBV6-5 and TRBJ2-3, with D maybe TRBD1 (6 bases). Per the germline V gene, CDR1 is MNHEY and CDR2 is SVGAGI. The CDR3 extends over 15 amino acids. The CDR3 here is CASKGMGAAPDAQYF. The CDR3 DNA reads TGTGCCAGCAAGGGAATGGGGGCGGCCCCAGATGCGCAGTATTTT.

The chain combines TRBV18 with TRBJ2-4; a weak D match, TRBD2 (5 bases). The germline V gene has CDR1 KGHSH and CDR2 LQKENI. This CDR3 spans 17 amino acids. V shed 2 bases and J shed 0 bases, with 14 bases lying between them. The CDR3 here is CASSPREADLAKNIQYF. The CDR3 DNA reads as TGTGCCAGCTCACCAAGGGAAGCGGATCTAGCCAAAAACATTCAGTACTTC.

The J gene is TRBJ2-5, the V gene TRBV2; D not resolved. The CDR3 has 15 residues. Germline CDR1 is SNHLY and CDR2 is FYNNEI. V was trimmed by 0 bases and J by 7 bases, leaving 15 bases between them. CDR3 residues: CASSEAEAPFATQYF. Written as DNA, the CDR3 is TGTGCCAGCAGTGAAGCTGAGGCCCCCTTCGCGACCCAGTACTTC.

The chain joins TRBV4-3 to TRBJ1-3; D perhaps matches TRBD1 (6 bases). There are 15 residues in the CDR3. CDR1 and CDR2 (germline): LGHNA, YSLEER. V was shortened by 0 bases and J by 4 bases, with 10 bases between the two germline ends. In DNA form, the CDR3 reads TGCGCCAGCAGCCAAGATCCAGGGGCCGGAAACACCATATATTTT. This translates into CASSQDPGAGNTIYF.

The gene calls are TRBV4-2 and TRBJ2-1; tentatively, D is TRBD2 (6 bases). The CDR3 has 17 amino acids. V was pared by 3 bases and J by 0 bases, with 15 bases between. The V gene's germline CDR1 is LGHNA and CDR2 YNFKEQ. The CDR3: CASSQREEGGSYNEQFF. CDR3 sequence (DNA): TGTGCCAGCAGCCAGAGGGAGGAGGGTGGCTCCTACAATGAGCAGTTCTTC.

The chain carries TRBV28 and TRBJ2-5, with 8 bases aligning to TRBD2. The closer fit of TRBJ2-7 to the DNA end suggests the J call may be wrong. CDR3 size: 17 residues. Per germline, CDR1 MDHEN and CDR2 SYDVKM. The CDR3 reads CASSFGASGSLSYEQYF. CDR3 DNA sequence: TGTGCCAGCAGTTTTGGGGCTAGCGGGTCGCTATCCTACGAGCAGTACTTC.

The chain uses TRBV4-1 and TRBJ2-5, with D tentatively TRBD1 (7 bases). CDR3 length: 16 residues. Germline V lookup: CDR1 MGHRA, CDR2 YSYEKL. Trimming took 0 bases from V and 4 from J, leaving 15 bases between them. The CDR3 is CASSQDRSGGLETQYF. Here the CDR3 DNA reads TGCGCCAGCAGCCAAGATCGGTCAGGGGGGTTAGAGACCCAGTACTTC.

The chain couples TRBV27 to TRBJ2-3, with 8 bases matching TRBD2. The CDR3 loop spans 13 amino acids. Germline loops: CDR1 MNHEY, CDR2 SMNVEV (reference sequence). With 2 bases clipped from V and 12 bases from J, the junction kept 7 bases outside the gene matches. The CDR3 DNA reads as TGTGCCAGCAGTTTAGGGCGGGAGGCCCTCCAGTATTTT. Translating gives CASSLGREALQYF.

This clone was seen only once. The rearrangement joins TRBV7-2 to TRBJ2-3, with TRBD2 matching over 7 bases. V gave up 5 bases and J gave up 4 bases; unmatched junction bases: 6. In germline, CDR1 is SGHTA, CDR2 FQGNSA. The CDR3 runs to 14 residues. The CDR3 protein is CASSPWEGPDTQYF. In DNA, the CDR3 is TGTGCCAGCAGCCCCTGGGAGGGGCCAGATACGCAGTATTTT.

This chain connects TRBV7-8 to TRBJ2-7, with 8 bases matching TRBD2. The CDR3 has 14 amino acids. Germline CDR1 is SGHVS and CDR2 is FQNEAQ. Germline trimming cut 5 bases from V and 3 bases from J; bases unmatched to any gene: 6. Here the CDR3 reads CASSLTSDFYEQYF. The CDR3 DNA reads as TGTGCCAGCAGCCTGACTAGCGACTTCTACGAGCAGTACTTC.

This clone was recorded a few times. The identical CDR3 is also encoded by other nucleotide sequences in the sample. The V call is TRBV7-2, the J call TRBJ1-4; D uncertain. Germline V gene sequence: CDR1 SGHTA, CDR2 FQGNSA. CDR3 length: 14 residues. Trimming cost V 6 bases and J 7 bases, with 15 bases left between them. The CDR3 nucleotides read TGTGCCAGCAGTGTAGACGGGGTTAGTGAAAAACTGTTTTTT. This gives the protein CASSVDGVSEKLFF.